These 18 T cell receptor beta chains share one sample of origin, sequenced in a study of blood T cell repertoires in COVID-19. Measured with immunoSEQ multiplex PCR; TCRdb has only the in-frame clones, and not every one. Among more than 250,000 clones listed, approximately 86% were seen once. Input material: peripheral blood. The origin of the receptors is a woman under 40 who had recovered from COVID-19.

For this clone: This same CDR3 is encoded by further DNA sequences in the sample. The chain couples TRBV19 to TRBJ1-2; TRBD1 might be the D (5 bases). V was clipped by 5 bases and J by 8 bases, with 15 bases between them. Germline values: CDR1 LNHDA, CDR2 SQIVND (reference sequence). The CDR3 runs to 13 residues. The CDR3: CASSRPPGGGYTF. The DNA of the CDR3 is TGTGCCAGTAGTCGACCCCCGGGGGGAGGCTACACCTTC.

V is TRBV6-5 and J is TRBJ1-5; D perhaps matches TRBD1 (6 bases). The V gene lost 6 bases and the J gene lost 5 bases, with 14 bases spanning the gap. CDR1 and CDR2 (germline): MNHEY, SVGAGI. The CDR3 has 14 amino acids. The CDR3 protein is CASSRTALDQPQHF. The DNA of the CDR3 is TGTGCCAGCAGCCGGACAGCCCTTGATCAGCCCCAGCATTTT.

The J gene is TRBJ2-3, the V gene TRBV24-1, with 8 nucleotides matching TRBD2. The CDR3 contains 18 residues. V shed 2 bases, J shed 6 bases, and the junction held 15 bases outside the gene matches. CDR1 and CDR2 from the germline V gene are KGHDR and SFDVKD. As DNA, the CDR3 is TGTGCCACCAGTGATTCCGTCAATAGCGGGACCGACCTGGATACGCAGTATTTT. Its protein is CATSDSVNSGTDLDTQYF.

The chain links TRBV21-1 to TRBJ1-5; the D call TRBD1 from the table was never checked on the DNA. TRBV21-1 is annotated as a pseudogene. The CDR3 spans 14 residues. In nucleotides, the CDR3 is TGTGCCAGCAGCAAACGTGGGCTCAATCAGCCCCAGCATTTT. Its translation: CASSKRGLNQPQHF.

This sequence joins TRBV6-5 and TRBJ1-5, with D possibly TRBD1 on 6 matching bases. V lost 6 bases to trimming and J lost 1 base, with 7 bases between them. CDR1 and CDR2 from the germline V gene are MNHEY and SVGAGI. This CDR3 contains 13 residues. CDR3 protein: CASRDRSNQPQHF. The CDR3 DNA reads TGTGCCAGCAGAGACAGGAGCAATCAGCCCCAGCATTTT.

CDR3 bases: TGTGCCAGCAGCTTATCAAGGGCGCTAGCGGGGGACCGCACAGATACGCAGTATTTT. It yields the protein CASSLSRALAGDRTDTQYF. The V and J genes are TRBV7-2 and TRBJ2-3; 10 bases fit TRBD2. The germline CDR1 and CDR2 sequences are SGHTA and FQGNSA. This CDR3 has 19 amino acids. With V trimmed by 2 bases and J by 1 base, 12 bases remained unmatched.

V gene TRBV6-5 combines with J gene TRBJ2-7; TRBD2 matches at 8 bases. Looked up from germline, CDR1 is MNHEY and CDR2 is SVGAGI. The CDR3 consists of 16 residues. V lost 2 bases, J lost 4 bases, and 10 bases stayed unmatched. CDR3 in amino acids: CASSYAPSGSPYEQYF. CDR3 coding DNA: TGTGCCAGCAGTTACGCCCCCAGCGGGAGCCCGTACGAGCAGTACTTC.

The CDR3 sequence is CASSVAAAGGRPQHF. CDR3 sequence (DNA): TGTGCCAGCAGTGTAGCAGCGGCAGGGGGACGGCCCCAGCATTTT. The genes are TRBV2 and TRBJ1-5, with 7 bases that match TRBD1. The V gene end was trimmed by 4 bases and the J gene end by 9 bases; junction bases not matched to a gene: 12. The CDR3 covers 15 residues. The germline V gene encodes CDR1 SNHLY and CDR2 FYNNEI. The variable domain in full, completed from reference TRBV2 and TRBJ1-5, reads EPEVTQTPSHQVTQMGQEVILRCVPISNHLYFYWYRQILGQKVEFLVSFYNNEISEKSEIFDDQFSVERPDGSNFTLKIRSTKLEDSAMYFCASSVAAAGGRPQHFGDGTRLSIL.

This clone was counted only a few times. The chain couples TRBV29-1 to TRBJ1-2; perhaps TRBD1 as D (5 bases). The V and J ends lost 7 bases and 5 bases respectively, with 14 bases between them. The CDR3 runs to 12 residues. Germline CDR1 is SQVTM and CDR2 is ANQGSEA. The CDR3 sequence is CSATGSSYGYTF. The DNA for the CDR3 is TGCAGCGCAACAGGATCTTCTTATGGCTACACCTTC.

This clone is a singleton in its sample. The chain has TRBV2 and TRBJ2-7; 7 positions agree with TRBD2. With 1 base clipped from V and 7 bases from J, the junction kept 1 base outside the gene matches. Per the germline V gene, CDR1 is SNHLY and CDR2 is FYNNEI. This CDR3 has 12 amino acids. CDR3 DNA sequence: TGTGCCAGCAGTGAAGAACTAGCGGAGCAGTACTTC. Amino acids: CASSEELAEQYF.

V is TRBV7-3 and J is TRBJ2-1, with 15 bases identical to TRBD2. Germline-derived CDR1 and CDR2 are SGHTA and FQGTGA. The junction had 5 bases not matched to a gene; V was cut back by 1 base and J by 7 bases. The CDR3 sequence is 17 residues long. In DNA, the CDR3 is TGTGCCAGCAGCTTAAATCCGGGACTAGCGGGAGGTAATGAGCAGTTCTTC. This gives the protein CASSLNPGLAGGNEQFF. Full variable domain (rest looked up from reference TRBV7-3 and TRBJ2-1): GAGVSQTPSNKVTEKGKYVELRCDPISGHTALYWYRQSLGQGPEFLIYFQGTGAADDSGLPNDRFFAVRPEGSVSTLKIQRTERGDSAVYLCASSLNPGLAGGNEQFFGPGTRLTVL.

This clone is a singleton in its sample. CDR3 DNA: TGTGCCAGCAGGAAACAGAGCTACGAGCAGTACTTC. As protein: CASRKQSYEQYF. The chain carries TRBV28 and TRBJ2-7; D is unresolved. Germline V gene data show CDR1 as MDHEN and CDR2 as SYDVKM. With 6 bases removed from V and 3 bases from J, the gap between germline ends came to 9 bases. The length of the CDR3 is 12 residues.

The chain links TRBV6-5 to TRBJ1-2; the D gene is possibly TRBD1 (6 bases). This CDR3 is built from 13 residues. The ends were cut back, 7 bases at V and 4 bases at J, with 13 bases in the middle. CDR1 and CDR2 from the germline V gene are MNHEY and SVGAGI. In DNA form, the CDR3 reads TGTGCCAGCAAAACTTTAGGGGGCTATGGCTACACCTTC. The encoded protein is CASKTLGGYGYTF.

The chain uses TRBV18 and TRBJ1-1; 8 nucleotides match TRBD1. V trimming: 3 bases; J trimming: 1 base; junction bases outside the gene matches: 4. The germline V gene has CDR1 KGHSH and CDR2 LQKENI. This CDR3 is built from 15 residues. The CDR3 is CASSPGDRSNTEAFF. The CDR3 bases are TGTGCCAGCTCACCGGGGGACAGGTCGAACACTGAAGCTTTCTTT.

This clone has a handful of counts. The CDR3 region is CSVEDTPPLAGDSYEQYF. The CDR3, as DNA: TGCAGCGTTGAAGATACCCCCCCACTAGCGGGGGATTCCTACGAGCAGTACTTC. The rearrangement uses TRBV29-1 and TRBJ2-7, with 11 bases lining up with TRBD2. This CDR3 is 18 amino acids long. From germline, CDR1 is SQVTM and CDR2 ANQGSEA. After removal of 0 bases from V and 1 base from J, the junction contained 11 bases not matched to a gene.

V and J are TRBV2 and TRBJ2-7, with D unclear. The germline gives CDR1 SNHLY, CDR2 FYNNEI. The CDR3 extends over 12 amino acids. V lost 3 bases and J lost 1, with 4 bases in between. CDR3 sequence reads: CASSDSSYEQYF. DNA of the CDR3: TGTGCCAGCAGTGATTCGTCCTACGAGCAGTACTTC.

The V call is TRBV30, the J call TRBJ2-5, with 7 bases lining up with TRBD2. This CDR3 has 12 residues. J gave up 4 bases and V 5 bases, and 4 bases lay outside the gene matches. Germline CDR1 is GTSNPN and CDR2 is SVGIG (reference sequence). CDR3 amino acids: CAWGSGGETQYF. CDR3 sequence (DNA): TGTGCCTGGGGCTCGGGGGGAGAGACCCAGTACTTC.

V is TRBV4-2 and J is TRBJ1-5; no clear D. Germline CDR1 and CDR2: LGHNA and YNFKEQ. The CDR3 runs 15 residues. V gave up 3 bases and J gave up 7 bases, with 16 bases separating them. The CDR3 DNA reads TGTGCCAGCAGCCAGTCAACCGGCAGTAGCCAGCCCCAGCATTTT. This sequence encodes CASSQSTGSSQPQHF.